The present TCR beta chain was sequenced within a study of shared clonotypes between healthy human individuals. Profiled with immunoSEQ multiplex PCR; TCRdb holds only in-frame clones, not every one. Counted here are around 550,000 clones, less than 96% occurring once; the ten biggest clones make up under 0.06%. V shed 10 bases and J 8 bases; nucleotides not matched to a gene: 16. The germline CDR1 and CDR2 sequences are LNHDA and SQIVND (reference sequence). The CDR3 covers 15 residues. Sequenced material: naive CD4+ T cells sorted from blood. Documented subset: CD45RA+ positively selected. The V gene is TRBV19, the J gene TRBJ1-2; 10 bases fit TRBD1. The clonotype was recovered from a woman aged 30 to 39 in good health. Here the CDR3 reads CATEAPRQGARGYTF. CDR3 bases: TGTGCCACCGAAGCCCCCCGACAGGGGGCTCGAGGCTACACCTTC.